This entry is about one TCR beta chain. No antigen is known for it. The data stem from a study of PD-1 blockade in classical Hodgkin lymphoma. General study findings and limits: Causes of the repertoire differences remain undefined, possibly disease activity or prior therapy. Complete responders entered with baseline diversity on par with newly diagnosed patients, the results showed. Patients excluded were those beginning nivolumab under 1 year after ASCT.

In germline, CDR1 is GTSNPN, CDR2 SVGIG (reference sequence). CDR3 length: 13 amino acids. V was trimmed by 3 bases and J by 1 base, leaving 10 bases between them. The table came from immunoSEQ multiplex PCR; TCRdb's copy has only in-frame clones and leaves some out. This table holds roughly 49,000 clones, almost 90% found once. The time point denotes: cycle 4 day 1 (C4D1), after five to seven weeks of nivolumab. Autologous stem cell transplantation was followed by relapse in every patient, and brentuximab vedotin exposure varied. The sample here was peripheral blood mononuclear cells (PBMCs), taken before the fourth cycle of nivolumab. The clonotype originates from a human donor with classical Hodgkin lymphoma. This rearrangement joins TRBV30 to TRBJ2-7, with a possible D match to TRBD2 (6 bases). CDR3 loop: CAWSGSSSYEQYF. For the CDR3, the DNA is TGTGCCTGGAGCGGGAGTTCGTCCTACGAGCAGTACTTC.